This T cell receptor beta chain was sequenced in a study of beta chain features in type 1 diabetes. Study-level results: In cDNA sequencing, cells with high TCR expression could be over-represented. The naive, central memory and Treg TCRB repertoires showed an apparent similarity that was greater among patients than among healthy donors.

As regards this clone: No antigen is known for it.

Expressed TCRB transcripts were sequenced after all isolated RNA was converted to cDNA. Sequencing used immunoSEQ multiplex PCR; TCRdb keeps in-frame clones, though not all of them. The sample holds hundreds of thousands of clones, 68% seen once. V was shortened by 8 bases and J by 5 bases, with 10 bases between the two germline ends. This CDR3 has 12 amino acids. CDR1 and CDR2 from the germline V gene are MDHEN and SYDVKM. Sorting that relied on CD45RO/CCR7/CD25/CD127/CD95/CD27 yielded CD4+ naive, central memory, regulatory and stem cell-like memory cells. The chain carries TRBV28 and TRBJ1-5; D uncertain. The source is a man aged 25-45 years in good health. The material sequenced was naive CD4+ T cells from blood. The CDR3 sequence: CASGRRDQPQHF. The CDR3 coding sequence is TGTGCCAGCGGGAGGAGAGATCAGCCCCAGCATTTT.